These 32 T cell receptor beta chains originate from one sample sequenced in a study of shared clonotypes between healthy human individuals. Naive CD8 cells were CD45RO-negative, positively selected for CCR7, excluding terminally differentiated effector memory CD45RA+ cells. Generated by immunoSEQ multiplex PCR, the TCRdb table keeps only in-frame clones and is missing some. The sample has about 700,000 clones, just over 90% seen once. The sample comprised naive CD8+ T cells sorted from blood. The source of these receptors is a young man in good health.

The chain recombines TRBV7-9 with TRBJ1-2; D is ambiguous. Germline CDR1 is SEHNR and CDR2 is FQNEAQ (reference sequence). CDR3 size: 14 residues. V was trimmed by 5 bases and J by 5 bases, leaving 15 bases between them. In DNA, the CDR3 is TGTGCCAGCAGCCCAATTCCTACGTGGTATGGCTACACCTTC. It codes for CASSPIPTWYGYTF.

A single count supports this clone. The V and J genes are TRBV9 and TRBJ2-1; 8 bases align to TRBD2. The germline CDR1 and CDR2 sequences are SGDLS and YYNGEE. The J segment lost 10 bases and the V segment lost 2 bases, leaving 14 bases of the junction unmatched. The CDR3 has 16 residues. CDR3 region: CASSVGGIAGSKEQFF. CDR3 coding DNA: TGTGCCAGCAGCGTGGGAGGAATAGCGGGGTCTAAGGAGCAGTTCTTC.

The chain couples TRBV6-5 to TRBJ2-7, with TRBD1 matching over 7 bases. CDR1 is MNHEY and CDR2 is SVGAGI in the germline V gene. This CDR3 region has 14 residues. V dropped 8 bases and J dropped 2; count of bases not matched to a gene: 9. The CDR3 DNA reads TGTGCCAGCGGATCCCGGGACAGAACCTACGAGCAGTACTTC. Its translation: CASGSRDRTYEQYF.

The genes are TRBV18 and TRBJ2-5, with D perhaps TRBD1 or TRBD2 (6 bases each). CDR3 length: 16 amino acids. V was pared by 1 base and J by 2 bases, with 14 bases between. Germline V gene sequence: CDR1 KGHSH, CDR2 LQKENI. The CDR3 DNA sequence: TGTGCCAGCTCACCACGGGCAGGGGAGGATCAAGAGACCCAGTACTTC. This translates into CASSPRAGEDQETQYF.

This clone appeared once. J is TRBJ2-7 and V is TRBV7-2; 8 bases match TRBD2. V trimming: 2 bases; J trimming: 7 bases; junction bases outside the gene matches: 7. This CDR3 has 14 amino acids. Germline V CDR1 and CDR2: SGHTA, FQGNSA. The CDR3 here is CASSLLGRAGEQYF. CDR3 coding DNA: TGTGCCAGCAGCTTACTCGGGAGGGCGGGAGAGCAGTACTTC.

The rearrangement uses TRBV19 and TRBJ2-3, with TRBD2 identical over 13 bases. CDR3 length equals 20 residues. V shed 9 bases, J shed 3 bases, and the junction held 21 bases outside the gene matches. Germline V gene sequence: CDR1 LNHDA, CDR2 SQIVND (reference sequence). The CDR3 reads CASRDTRTSGSSTETDTQYF. The CDR3 DNA sequence: TGTGCCAGCCGGGACACGCGGACTAGCGGGAGTTCGACCGAAACAGATACGCAGTATTTT. The complete variable domain, with remaining parts taken from reference TRBV19 and TRBJ2-3, reads DGGITQSPKYLFRKEGQNVTLSCEQNLNHDAMYWYRQDPGQGLRLIYYSQIVNDFQKGDIAEGYSVSREKKESFPLTVTSAQKNPTAFYLCASRDTRTSGSSTETDTQYFGPGTRLTVL.

In the case of this clone: A much larger clone is a single base away; this may be a read error. The same CDR3 can be traced to other DNA sequences in this sample. The chain couples TRBV9 to TRBJ2-7; D is undetermined. V lost 4 bases and J 0 bases, leaving 5 bases between the germline ends. Germline V lookup: CDR1 SGDLS, CDR2 YYNGEE. This CDR3 spans 12 amino acids. The CDR3 here is CASSPDSYEQYF. The CDR3 nucleotides read TGTGCCAGCAGCCCCGACTCCTACGAGCAGTACTTC.

The sample holds a few counts of this clone. The chain recombines TRBV2 with TRBJ1-5; no definite D call. The germline V gene has CDR1 SNHLY and CDR2 FYNNEI. The CDR3 runs to 15 residues. Between the trimmed V and J ends, which lost 2 bases and 2 bases, there was a span of 10 bases. This CDR3 is CASSETHSGNQPQHF. CDR3 DNA sequence: TGTGCCAGCAGTGAAACCCATTCGGGCAATCAGCCCCAGCATTTT. Supplemented by reference TRBV2 and TRBJ1-5, the full variable domain reads EPEVTQTPSHQVTQMGQEVILRCVPISNHLYFYWYRQILGQKVEFLVSFYNNEISEKSEIFDDQFSVERPDGSNFTLKIRSTKLEDSAMYFCASSETHSGNQPQHFGDGTRLSIL.

The chain recombines TRBV6-1 with TRBJ1-2; D is unclear. The V and J ends lost 1 base and 9 bases respectively, with 15 bases between them. The germline gives CDR1 MNHNS, CDR2 SASEGT. The CDR3 totals 14 residues. Here the CDR3 DNA reads TGTGCCAGCAGTGAAGTATCGGGCCCCTGGAGCTACACCTTC. Protein: CASSEVSGPWSYTF.

The genes are TRBV7-9 and TRBJ2-6, with a tentative D call TRBD1 (5 bases). The V end was cut by 3 bases, the J end by 2 bases, with 14 bases between. CDR1 and CDR2 (germline): SEHNR, FQNEAQ (reference sequence). The CDR3 runs to 17 residues. In DNA form, the CDR3 reads TGTGCCAGCAGCTTCGGGCGACAGATACCTGGGGCCAACGTCCTGACTTTC. Its protein is CASSFGRQIPGANVLTF.

In DNA form, the CDR3 reads TGTGCCAGCAGCTTAACCAGTTCCGATTCGGAGACCCAGTACTTC. Protein product: CASSLTSSDSETQYF. The V and J genes are TRBV11-2 and TRBJ2-5; no clear D gene. Germline assignment: CDR1 SGHAT and CDR2 FQNNGV. V was clipped by 2 bases and J by 5 bases, with 15 bases between them. The CDR3 sequence is 15 residues long.

This clone was picked up one time. The chain uses TRBV28 and TRBJ1-5, with a possible D match to TRBD1 (6 bases). Germline V CDR1 and CDR2: MDHEN, SYDVKM. The CDR3 is made up of 14 amino acids. The ends were cut back, 5 bases at V and 7 bases at J, with 15 bases in the middle. Written as DNA, the CDR3 is TGTGCCAGCAGTCCCCTGGGGGGCTGGCAGCCCCAGCATTTT. Protein product: CASSPLGGWQPQHF.

This clone has a single count. The sample carries other DNA sequences with the same CDR3. This sequence joins TRBV27 and TRBJ2-7; 8 bases fit TRBD1. The CDR3 totals 14 residues. Germline trimming cut 5 bases from V and 0 bases from J; bases unmatched to any gene: 3. CDR1 and CDR2 from the germline V gene are MNHEY and SMNVEV (reference sequence). CDR3 region: CASSVGQGSYEQYF. As DNA, the CDR3 is TGTGCCAGCAGTGTAGGACAGGGCTCCTACGAGCAGTACTTC.

The gene calls are TRBV5-1 and TRBJ1-4; D is unclear. V dropped 0 bases and J dropped 4 bases, with 7 bases sitting between them. The CDR3 extends over 14 amino acids. CDR1 SGHRS and CDR2 YFSETQ come from the germline V gene. CDR3 nucleotides: TGCGCCAGCAGCTTGGAAGGGCTTAATGAAAAACTGTTTTTT. This sequence encodes CASSLEGLNEKLFF.

The chain joins TRBV28 to TRBJ2-7, with 8 bases that match TRBD1. This CDR3 is 14 amino acids long. Trimming at V came to 5 bases and at J to 1 base, leaving 4 bases not matched to a gene. Germline lookup yields CDR1 MDHEN and CDR2 SYDVKM. CDR3: CASSRTGTSYEQYF. The CDR3 DNA reads as TGTGCCAGCAGTCGGACAGGGACGTCCTACGAGCAGTACTTC.

V usage is TRBV28 and J usage is TRBJ1-4; D gene unclear. Deletions cut 2 bases from V and 5 bases from J, with 9 bases between. The CDR3 is 14 residues long. Germline lookup yields CDR1 MDHEN and CDR2 SYDVKM. The CDR3 nucleotides read TGTGCCAGCAGTTTAAGCGGGATAAATGAAAAACTGTTTTTT. It encodes CASSLSGINEKLFF.

As DNA, the CDR3 is TGTGCCAGCAGTCCAGGACAGGGGTTCAGAACTGAAGCTTTCTTT. Protein product: CASSPGQGFRTEAFF. The chain is built from TRBV6-5 and TRBJ1-1; 9 bases are a match to TRBD1. Trimming removed 5 bases from V and 5 bases from J; junction bases left unmatched: 9. Germline V gene lookup returns CDR1 MNHEY and CDR2 SVGAGI. The CDR3 spans 15 residues.

The chain couples TRBV5-1 to TRBJ2-5; 14 bases align to TRBD2. The CDR3 totals 16 residues. The trim removed 4 bases at V and 2 bases at J, leaving 4 bases unmatched. Germline CDR1 SGHRS, CDR2 YFSETQ. The CDR3 nucleotides read TGCGCCAGCAGCAAAGGACTAGCGGGAGGTCAAGAGACCCAGTACTTC. Its protein is CASSKGLAGGQETQYF.

The CDR3 reads CASSQVVDSSYEQYF. The CDR3 coding sequence is TGCGCCAGCAGCCAAGTCGTGGACTCCTCCTACGAGCAGTACTTC. The chain links TRBV4-1 to TRBJ2-7; weak D call: TRBD2 (5 bases). CDR1 is MGHRA and CDR2 is YSYEKL in the germline V gene. V was clipped by 1 base and J by 0 bases, with 10 bases between them. CDR3 length equals 15 residues.

V is TRBV28 and J is TRBJ2-7, with 9 positions matching TRBD1. The length of the CDR3 is 16 residues. Trimming took 2 bases from V and 7 from J; bases not matched to a gene: 12. Germline CDR1 is MDHEN and CDR2 is SYDVKM. The CDR3 DNA reads TGTGCCAGCAGTTTAGGTCGGGACAGGGTATTATATGAGCAGTACTTC. Translation gives CASSLGRDRVLYEQYF.

The gene calls are TRBV29-1 and TRBJ1-1; D ambiguous. From germline, CDR1 is SQVTM and CDR2 ANQGSEA. The germline V and J ends were trimmed by 6 bases and 5 bases, with 13 bases remaining between them. The CDR3 runs to 12 residues. CDR3 sequence reads: CSVDGGSTEAFF. The CDR3 region has the DNA TGCAGCGTGGACGGCGGGAGTACTGAAGCTTTCTTT.

Concerning this clone itself: This sample includes further DNA sequences coding for the same CDR3. V is TRBV27 and J is TRBJ2-7; 7 bases fit TRBD1. Trimming removed 3 bases from V and 1 base from J; junction bases left unmatched: 3. The CDR3 runs to 14 residues. The germline CDR1 and CDR2 sequences are MNHEY and SMNVEV (reference sequence). The CDR3, as DNA: TGTGCCAGCAGTTTGGGACAGAGTTCCTACGAGCAGTACTTC. Its protein product is CASSLGQSSYEQYF.

This clone has a single count. This sequence joins TRBV13 and TRBJ2-7; no clear D. The CDR3 contains 14 residues. Trimming removed 2 bases at V and 2 bases at J, with 10 bases between. Germline V CDR1 and CDR2: PRHDT, FYEKMQ (reference sequence). CDR3 residues: CASSLKGFPYEQYF. The CDR3 bases are TGTGCCAGCAGCTTAAAAGGGTTCCCCTACGAGCAGTACTTC.

The CDR3 nucleotides are TGTGCCAGCAGTTACTCGACCGGCTACGAGCAGTACTTC. This gives the protein CASSYSTGYEQYF. V and J are TRBV6-5 and TRBJ2-7; D is undetermined. Trimming removed 0 bases at V and 3 bases at J, with 6 bases between. The CDR3 is made up of 13 amino acids. From germline, CDR1 is MNHEY and CDR2 SVGAGI.

This rearrangement joins TRBV5-6 to TRBJ1-5, with TRBD1 as a possible D gene (5 bases). Germline lookup yields CDR1 SGHDT and CDR2 YYEEEE. Trimming removed 0 bases at V and 9 bases at J, with 10 bases between. This CDR3 is 13 amino acids long. CDR3 in DNA: TGTGCCAGCAGCTTGGGGGCGGGACCGCCCCAGCATTTT. Its translation: CASSLGAGPPQHF.

The chain couples TRBV5-4 to TRBJ2-1, with 7 positions matching TRBD2. V was pared by 0 bases and J by 7 bases, with 7 bases of the junction left unmatched. From germline, CDR1 is SGHNT and CDR2 YYREEE (reference sequence). This CDR3 contains 15 residues. The CDR3 reads CASSLGWEGPNEQFF. CDR3 nucleotide sequence: TGTGCCAGCAGCTTGGGATGGGAGGGCCCAAATGAGCAGTTCTTC.

The chain joins TRBV27 to TRBJ2-7, with 8 bases that match TRBD1. CDR3 length: 15 residues. Germline trimming cut 6 bases from V and 5 bases from J; bases unmatched to any gene: 12. Germline loops: CDR1 MNHEY, CDR2 SMNVEV (reference sequence). The DNA of the CDR3 is TGTGCCAGCAGACTTGGACAGGGTGGATCCCACGAGCAGTACTTC. As protein: CASRLGQGGSHEQYF.

J is TRBJ2-5 and V is TRBV5-1, with D perhaps assigned TRBD1 or TRBD2 (6 bases each). Germline assignment: CDR1 SGHRS and CDR2 YFSETQ. The CDR3 is 14 residues long. The germline V and J ends were trimmed by 2 bases and 4 bases, with 12 bases remaining between them. CDR3 sequence reads: CASSFSRGGETQYF. CDR3 in DNA: TGCGCCAGCAGCTTTTCCAGGGGAGGAGAGACCCAGTACTTC. The whole variable domain, filled in from reference TRBV5-1 and TRBJ2-5, reads KAGVTQTPRYLIKTRGQQVTLSCSPISGHRSVSWYQQTPGQGLQFLFEYFSETQRNKGNFPGRFSGRQFSNSRSEMNVSTLELGDSALYLCASSFSRGGETQYFGPGTRLLVL.

The V gene is TRBV7-7, the J gene TRBJ2-1; perhaps D is TRBD1 or TRBD2 (5 bases each). This CDR3 region has 12 residues. Trimming pared 5 bases from V and 10 bases from J, leaving 12 bases between. Germline V gene data show CDR1 as SSHAT and CDR2 as FNYEAQ (reference sequence). CDR3 coding DNA: TGTGCCAGCAGCGACCCGGGACGGGAGCAGTTCTTC. Amino acids: CASSDPGREQFF. Together with reference TRBV7-7 and TRBJ2-1, the CDR3 gives the full variable domain: GAGVSQSPRYKVTKRGQDVTLRCDPISSHATLYWYQQALGQGPEFLTYFNYEAQPDKSGLPSDRFSAERPEGSISTLTIQRTEQRDSAMYRCASSDPGREQFFGPGTRLTVL.

The rearrangement uses TRBV7-9 and TRBJ1-1, with a tentative D call TRBD1 (6 bases). The CDR3 runs to 18 residues. Germline loops: CDR1 SEHNR, CDR2 FQNEAQ (reference sequence). V lost 2 bases, J lost 11 bases, and 30 bases lay in between. CDR3 protein: CASSLNLGDGGGYEMAFF. DNA of the CDR3: TGTGCCAGCAGCTTAAATCTGGGGGATGGAGGGGGTTACGAAATGGCTTTCTTT.

The V and J genes are TRBV10-2 and TRBJ2-7; D might be TRBD2 (6 bases). V shed 4 bases and J shed 3 bases, with 13 bases lying between them. Germline CDR1 is WSHSY and CDR2 is SAAADI. This CDR3 has 14 amino acids. The chain's CDR3 is CASSVGRGIYEQYF. The CDR3, as DNA: TGCGCCAGCAGTGTCGGGAGAGGTATCTACGAGCAGTACTTC.

The chain couples TRBV19 to TRBJ2-2; D remains ambiguous. Germline V gene lookup returns CDR1 LNHDA and CDR2 SQIVND (reference sequence). This CDR3 has 13 residues. The germline V and J ends were trimmed by 5 bases and 8 bases, with 12 bases remaining between them. The CDR3 loop is CASSLTISGELFF. CDR3 nucleotides: TGTGCCAGTAGTCTCACTATTTCAGGGGAGCTGTTTTTT.